This T cell receptor (beta chain) was sequenced in a study of regulatory T cells in long-lasting Graves disease. With 11 bases clipped from V and 6 bases from J, the junction kept 6 bases outside the gene matches. Germline assignment: CDR1 MNHNS and CDR2 SASEGT. This CDR3 contains 12 residues. Whole-study results and caveats: With a small sample size, accuracy may have been reduced.

This clonotype was picked up many times. The antigen is not known. Library construction for TCR beta used iRepertoire HTBI primers and Arm-PCR of CDR3 regions. TCRdb re-called the multiplex PCR reads through MiXCR, storing one row per CDR3 protein. The data show about 470,000 distinct CDR3 sequences, 20% to 25% seen once. Time point described: persistent/refractory GD, antithyroid drugs over 5 years with positive TRAb. After RNA was extracted from PBMCs, the TCR library was made from it. This chain uses TRBV6-1 with TRBJ2-2; 7 positions agree with TRBD2. The input for sequencing was peripheral blood mononuclear cells (PBMCs), taken when the disease was refractory, from a patient treated with antithyroid drugs. This clonotype was sampled from a female donor with Graves disease. CDR3 sequence: CAGEGLSGELFF. In DNA form, the CDR3 reads TGTGCCGGGGAGGGACTATCCGGGGAGCTGTTTTTT.